Each of the 22 T cell receptor beta chains below was sequenced from the same sample in a study of blood T cell dynamics during melanoma immunotherapy. The sample's time point: pre-treatment baseline. Repertoires were generated with immunoSEQ multiplex PCR, while TCRdb's copy carries only in-frame clones and drops some. The table includes roughly 10,000 clones, over 75% detected once. The specimen comprised blood, sampled from a patient treated with checkpoint blockade. Receptors originate from a human donor with melanoma.

This clone was recorded a few times. The rearrangement links TRBV7-2 to TRBJ2-7; D is possibly TRBD1 or TRBD2 (6 bases each). Per germline, CDR1 SGHTA and CDR2 FQGNSA. The V end was cut by 1 base, the J end by 4 bases, with 14 bases between. The CDR3 has 15 amino acids. CDR3 in amino acids: CASSLGGGGRYEQYF. In nucleotides, the CDR3 is TGTGCCAGCAGCTTAGGAGGAGGGGGGCGTTACGAGCAGTACTTC.

The rearrangement joins TRBV11-2 to TRBJ1-1, with 7 bases that match TRBD1. V was clipped by 4 bases and J by 7 bases; unmatched bases: 12. Germline V lookup: CDR1 SGHAT, CDR2 FQNNGV. The CDR3 is 15 residues long. CDR3 sequence (DNA): TGTGCCAGCAGCTCTATGGCCGGGACAGCAATTGAAGCTTTCTTT. Translated: CASSSMAGTAIEAFF.

This rearrangement joins TRBV27 to TRBJ2-1; D gene uncertain. Between the trimmed V and J ends, which lost 5 bases and 5 bases, there was a span of 13 bases. Germline V lookup: CDR1 MNHEY, CDR2 SMNVEV (reference sequence). The CDR3 runs 14 residues. For the CDR3, the DNA is TGTGCCAGCAGTGCCTCCTACCAAGACAATGAGCAGTTCTTC. Translation gives CASSASYQDNEQFF.

The chain has TRBV30 and TRBJ1-6, with TRBD1 as a possible D gene (5 bases). CDR3 length equals 12 residues. The V and J ends lost 2 bases and 12 bases respectively, with 11 bases between them. The germline gives CDR1 GTSNPN, CDR2 SVGIG (reference sequence). CDR3 sequence reads: CAWSRGVGPLHF. The CDR3 DNA reads as TGTGCCTGGAGTAGAGGGGTGGGACCCCTCCACTTT.

This chain links TRBV7-9 with TRBJ1-3; D gene ambiguous. V was shortened by 3 bases and J by 0 bases, with 12 bases between the two germline ends. CDR3 length: 16 residues. CDR1 is SEHNR and CDR2 is FQNEAQ in the germline V gene (reference sequence). The CDR3 sequence is CASSLGQPNSGNTIYF. CDR3 bases: TGTGCCAGCAGCTTGGGCCAACCCAACTCTGGAAACACCATATATTTT.

The chain employs TRBV6-1 and TRBJ2-7; weak D call: TRBD1 (5 bases). V lost 2 bases to trimming and J lost 3 bases, with 14 bases between them. Germline V gene data show CDR1 as MNHNS and CDR2 as SASEGT. The length of the CDR3 is 15 residues. The CDR3 nucleotides are TGTGCCAGCAGTGAATCCAGGGCGTCCGGCTACGAGCAGTACTTC. It is translated as CASSESRASGYEQYF.

The V gene is TRBV5-1, the J gene TRBJ2-7, with a tentative D call TRBD2 (6 bases). This CDR3 has 15 residues. Trimming stripped 5 bases from V and 0 bases from J, with 15 bases between. Germline values: CDR1 SGHRS, CDR2 YFSETQ. CDR3 protein: CASRPGRPSSYEQYF. CDR3 DNA: TGCGCCAGCAGACCGGGGAGGCCGTCCTCCTACGAGCAGTACTTC.

The chain employs TRBV6-6 and TRBJ2-2, with 7 bases identical to TRBD2. CDR3 length equals 16 residues. Germline-derived CDR1 and CDR2 are MNHNY and SVGAGI (reference sequence). With 2 bases clipped from V and 6 bases from J, the junction kept 9 bases outside the gene matches. The CDR3 region is CASSYPLGTTSGELFF. In nucleotides, the CDR3 is TGTGCCAGCAGTTACCCCTTAGGGACTACGTCCGGGGAGCTGTTTTTT.

The chain couples TRBV18 to TRBJ2-3, with D unclear. Germline CDR1 KGHSH, CDR2 LQKENI. This CDR3 has 14 residues. Trimming cost V 5 bases and J 4 bases, with 13 bases left between them. CDR3 sequence: CASSANPQPDTQYF. CDR3 nucleotides: TGTGCCAGCTCAGCTAATCCCCAGCCAGATACGCAGTATTTT.

This chain joins TRBV4-3 and TRBJ2-5; 12 nucleotides match TRBD2. The CDR3 is made up of 18 amino acids. The trim removed 0 bases at V and 4 bases at J, leaving 9 bases unmatched. CDR1 LGHNA and CDR2 YSLEER come from the germline V gene. CDR3 in DNA: TGCGCCAGCAGCCAAGATTCTAGCGGGAGGGCCGGCGGAGAGACCCAGTACTTC. This gives the protein CASSQDSSGRAGGETQYF.

The V call is TRBV7-8, the J call TRBJ1-5; D ambiguous. The V and J ends lost 5 bases and 1 base respectively, with 15 bases between them. Germline V lookup: CDR1 SGHVS, CDR2 FQNEAQ. The CDR3 length is 16 residues. The CDR3 spells CASSPLGLQSNQPQHF. Here the CDR3 DNA reads TGTGCCAGCAGCCCCCTCGGACTGCAGAGCAATCAGCCCCAGCATTTT.

This rearrangement joins TRBV7-2 to TRBJ1-3; 8 bases are a match to TRBD1. CDR3 size: 15 residues. V was pared by 5 bases and J by 4 bases, with 7 bases of the junction left unmatched. Germline loops: CDR1 SGHTA, CDR2 FQGNSA. CDR3 sequence: CASSPQGAPGNTIYF. The CDR3 DNA reads TGTGCCAGCAGCCCCCAGGGGGCGCCGGGAAACACCATATATTTT.

The chain joins TRBV28 to TRBJ1-1; 9 nucleotides agree with TRBD1. Looked up from germline, CDR1 is MDHEN and CDR2 is SYDVKM. This CDR3 spans 16 amino acids. Losses at the gene ends were 7 bases for V and 4 bases for J; bases not matched to a gene: 13. CDR3 sequence: CASTGTGRVRGTEAFF. The CDR3 DNA is TGTGCCAGCACCGGGACAGGGAGGGTAAGGGGCACTGAAGCTTTCTTT.

The rearrangement uses TRBV7-8 and TRBJ2-7; a weak D match, TRBD1 (5 bases). Germline loops: CDR1 SGHVS, CDR2 FQNEAQ. The ends were cut back, 5 bases at V and 2 bases at J, with 13 bases in the middle. This CDR3 has 14 residues. The CDR3 sequence is CASSTRQKTYEQYF. CDR3 nucleotides: TGTGCCAGCAGCACCCGACAGAAAACCTACGAGCAGTACTTC.

The rearrangement uses TRBV7-6 and TRBJ2-3; no clear D gene. Germline V lookup: CDR1 SGHVS, CDR2 FNYEAQ. Trimming took off 5 bases at V and 4 bases at J, with 13 bases between the two ends. The CDR3 consists of 14 residues. CDR3 sequence: CASSNYQGADTQYF. Written as DNA, the CDR3 is TGTGCCAGCAGCAACTATCAAGGAGCAGATACGCAGTATTTT. The whole variable domain, filled in from reference TRBV7-6 and TRBJ2-3, reads GAGVSQSPRYKVTKRGQDVALRCDPISGHVSLYWYRQALGQGPEFLTYFNYEAQQDKSGLPNDRFSAERPEGSISTLTIQRTEQRDSAMYRCASSNYQGADTQYFGPGTRLTVL.

The J gene is TRBJ2-5, the V gene TRBV18; D gene uncertain. CDR3 size: 12 residues. The germline V and J ends were trimmed by 4 bases and 7 bases, with 10 bases remaining between them. Germline CDR1 KGHSH, CDR2 LQKENI. CDR3 sequence reads: CASSRPDGTQYF. CDR3 DNA sequence: TGTGCCAGCTCACGCCCTGACGGGACCCAGTACTTC.

In its sample, this clone was seen a few times. The chain joins TRBV4-2 to TRBJ2-3; 7 nucleotides agree with TRBD2. This CDR3 spans 14 amino acids. Germline CDR1 LGHNA, CDR2 YNFKEQ. V lost 6 bases to trimming and J lost 2 bases; unmatched junction nucleotides: 5. CDR3 sequence (DNA): TGTGCCAGCAGTGGAGCGGGGTACACAGATACGCAGTATTTT. As protein: CASSGAGYTDTQYF.

The chain combines TRBV28 with TRBJ1-1; 7 bases fit TRBD1. The CDR3 extends over 15 amino acids. CDR1 and CDR2 from the germline V gene are MDHEN and SYDVKM. With V trimmed by 1 base and J by 1 base, 3 bases remained unmatched. The CDR3 is CASSLSRTGNTEAFF. The DNA for the CDR3 is TGTGCCAGCAGTTTATCTCGGACAGGGAACACTGAAGCTTTCTTT.

J is TRBJ2-4 and V is TRBV11-2, with D maybe TRBD2 (6 bases). V dropped 8 bases and J dropped 8 bases, with 13 bases sitting between them. The germline gives CDR1 SGHAT, CDR2 FQNNGV. The CDR3 extends over 12 amino acids. The CDR3 spells CASAAAGYIQYF. The CDR3 DNA sequence: TGTGCCAGCGCCGCGGCGGGATACATTCAGTACTTC.

The rearrangement links TRBV6-5 to TRBJ1-1, with unresolved D. Per the germline V gene, CDR1 is MNHEY and CDR2 is SVGAGI. The CDR3 is made up of 13 amino acids. V shed 0 bases and J shed 6 bases, with 8 bases lying between them. CDR3 protein: CASSYSWGAEAFF. DNA of the CDR3: TGTGCCAGCAGTTACTCGTGGGGTGCTGAAGCTTTCTTT.

The chain joins TRBV28 to TRBJ2-7; D is perhaps TRBD1 (7 bases). Germline V gene lookup returns CDR1 MDHEN and CDR2 SYDVKM. Trimming cost V 7 bases and J 6 bases, with 28 bases left between them. CDR3 size: 17 residues. The CDR3 region is CASTGGRGNPRVREQYF. Here the CDR3 DNA reads TGTGCCAGCACAGGGGGGAGAGGGAACCCCAGGGTACGCGAGCAGTACTTC.

Only one count was recorded for this clone. The chain combines TRBV7-6 with TRBJ1-5; D is uncertain. V was shortened by 5 bases and J by 1 base, with 15 bases between the two germline ends. Germline V lookup: CDR1 SGHVS, CDR2 FNYEAQ. The CDR3 is 16 residues long. The CDR3 DNA follows: TGTGCCAGCAGCCTCCAGTCGGGCCCAAGCAATCAGCCCCAGCATTTT. This sequence encodes CASSLQSGPSNQPQHF.